One sample yielded the 10 T cell receptor beta chains listed below, sequenced in a study of shared clonotypes between healthy human individuals. TCRdb's copy holds only in-frame clones and misses some; the assay was immunoSEQ multiplex PCR. The repertoire has about 1 million clones, about 75% of them found once; the top ten carry 1.4%. Specimen: memory CD4+ T cells sorted from blood. Subset reported: CD45RA-negative fraction. The receptors originated from a man aged 18 to 29 in good health.

Note on this clone: Its ends do not fully match the called genes, so a read error is possible. The chain is built from TRBV11-3 and TRBJ2-3; TRBD2 might be the D (5 bases). The CDR3 contains 14 residues. Germline CDR1 and CDR2: SGHNT and YENEEA. The CDR3 region has the DNA TGTGCCAGCAGTTTAGCGTCGGTAGCCGATACGCAGTATTTT. Amino acid sequence: CASSLASVADTQYF.

This clone was seen ten or more times. The rearrangement uses TRBV5-6 and TRBJ1-2; maybe TRBD1 (6 bases). The germline V gene has CDR1 SGHDT and CDR2 YYEEEE. The CDR3 contains 14 residues. Trimming removed 0 bases from V and 8 bases from J, with 14 bases in between. CDR3 sequence (DNA): TGTGCCAGCAGCTTGGCCGCGGGGGGCAAAGGCTACACCTTC. It specifies CASSLAAGGKGYTF. Based on the CDR3 plus reference TRBV5-6 and TRBJ1-2, the full variable domain is DAGVTQSPTHLIKTRGQQVTLRCSPKSGHDTVSWYQQALGQGPQFIFQYYEEEERQRGNFPDRFSGHQFPNYSSELNVNALLLGDSALYLCASSLAAGGKGYTFGSGTRLTVV.

Only one count was recorded for this clone. The rearrangement links TRBV7-9 to TRBJ1-4; 7 nucleotides match TRBD1. V lost 3 bases to trimming and J lost 4 bases; unmatched junction nucleotides: 8. Germline V gene lookup returns CDR1 SEHNR and CDR2 FQNEAQ (reference sequence). There are 16 residues in the CDR3. The CDR3 nucleotides are TGTGCCAGCAGCTTCTCAGGGGGGCGAGGTAATGAAAAACTGTTTTTT. It is translated as CASSFSGGRGNEKLFF.

The chain is built from TRBV15 and TRBJ2-1, with D tentatively TRBD1 (5 bases). Deletions cut 1 base from V and 9 bases from J, with 13 bases between. The CDR3 is 14 amino acids. Germline V gives CDR1 LNHNV, CDR2 YYDKDF (reference sequence). CDR3 in DNA: TGTGCCACCAGCAGAGGGCAGGGCCCAGGTGAGCAGTTCTTC. This translates into CATSRGQGPGEQFF.

This chain connects TRBV2 to TRBJ2-7; D assignment may be TRBD1 or TRBD2 (5 bases each). This CDR3 is built from 13 residues. Trimming left V 6 bases short and J 7 bases short, with 16 bases between. Germline CDR1 and CDR2: SNHLY and FYNNEI. CDR3 bases: TGTGCCAGCAGAGGGACCCCCGCGGAAGAGCAGTACTTC. Amino acids: CASRGTPAEEQYF.

A word on this clone: At one boundary the junction diverges from the germline segment, which might be a read error. DNA for the CDR3: TGTGCTAGCAGCTTACTGGCGAACACTGAAGCTTTCTTT. Its protein product is CASSLLANTEAFF. The chain combines TRBV7-7 with TRBJ1-1; D uncertain. This CDR3 is 13 amino acids long. CDR1 is SSHAT, CDR2 FNYEAQ, per germline (reference sequence). Supplemented by reference TRBV7-7 and TRBJ1-1, the full variable domain reads GAGVSQSPRYKVTKRGQDVTLRCDPISSHATLYWYQQALGQGPEFLTYFNYEAQPDKSGLPSDRFSAERPEGSISTLTIQRTEQRDSAMYRCASSLLANTEAFFGQGTRLTVV.

With regard to this clone: The sample carries other DNA sequences with the same CDR3. As DNA, the CDR3 is TGTGCCTGGAGTGCGAATTCACCCCTCCACTTT. Amino acids: CAWSANSPLHF. This rearrangement joins TRBV30 to TRBJ1-6; no reliable D call. Germline lookup yields CDR1 GTSNPN and CDR2 SVGIG (reference sequence). Trimming pared 1 base from V and 7 bases from J, leaving 2 bases between. This CDR3 is 11 amino acids long.

This clone was recorded many times. The chain employs TRBV7-9 and TRBJ1-2; a weak D match, TRBD1 (6 bases). The CDR3 runs to 13 residues. Trimming removed 3 bases at V and 2 bases at J, with 7 bases between. The germline V gene encodes CDR1 SEHNR and CDR2 FQNEAQ (reference sequence). CDR3 amino acids: CASSFGQNYGYTF. The DNA of the CDR3 is TGTGCCAGCAGCTTCGGACAGAACTATGGCTACACCTTC.

V usage is TRBV7-9 and J usage is TRBJ1-1; D remains unclear. CDR1 is SEHNR, CDR2 FQNEAQ, per germline (reference sequence). The CDR3 covers 13 residues. The V end lost 7 bases, the J end lost 4 bases, and 13 bases lay between the germline ends. Here the CDR3 DNA reads TGTGCCAGCACCACGACCGATTCCACTGAAGCTTTCTTT. Translating gives CASTTTDSTEAFF.

CDR3 in DNA: TGCGCCAGCAGCCCCGGACCCGCCAGTGATACGCAGTATTTT. This gives the protein CASSPGPASDTQYF. This chain uses TRBV5-1 with TRBJ2-3, with D unclear. Germline CDR1 is SGHRS and CDR2 is YFSETQ. The CDR3 consists of 14 residues. Trimming left V 4 bases short and J 6 bases short, with 15 bases between.